Sequencing of this T cell receptor (beta chain) was carried out in a study of control samples from healthy donors and cancer patients. V lost 3 bases and J lost 6; bases outside the gene matches: 6. The CDR3 spans 16 residues. Germline V CDR1 and CDR2: SGHNT, YYREEE (reference sequence). Repertoires were generated with immunoSEQ multiplex PCR, while TCRdb's copy carries only in-frame clones and drops some. Here the sample spans about 94,000 clones, 90% being singletons. The genes are TRBV5-4 and TRBJ2-1; 13 nucleotides line up with TRBD2. The receptor's source is a young woman in good health. Sequencing used blood. The CDR3 reads CASSSTLAGGLNEQFF. The CDR3 coding sequence is TGTGCCAGCAGCTCAACACTAGCGGGGGGGCTCAATGAGCAGTTCTTC.